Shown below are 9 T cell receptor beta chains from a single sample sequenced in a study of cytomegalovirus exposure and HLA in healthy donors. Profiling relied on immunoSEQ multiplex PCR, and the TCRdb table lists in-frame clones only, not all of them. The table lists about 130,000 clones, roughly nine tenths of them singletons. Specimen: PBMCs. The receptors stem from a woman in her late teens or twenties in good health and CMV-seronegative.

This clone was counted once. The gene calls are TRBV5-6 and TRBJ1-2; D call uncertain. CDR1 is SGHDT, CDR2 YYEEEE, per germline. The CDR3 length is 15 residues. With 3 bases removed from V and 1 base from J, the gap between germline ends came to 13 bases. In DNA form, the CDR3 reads TGTGCCAGCAGCTCCGTGGGCAGGATTAACTATGGCTACACCTTC. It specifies CASSSVGRINYGYTF.

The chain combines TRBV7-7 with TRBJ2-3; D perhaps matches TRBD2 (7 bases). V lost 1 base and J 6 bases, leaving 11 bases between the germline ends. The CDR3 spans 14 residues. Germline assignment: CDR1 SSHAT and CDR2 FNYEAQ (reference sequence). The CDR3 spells CASSLVAGADTQYF. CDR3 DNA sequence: TGTGCCAGCAGCTTAGTGGCGGGGGCGGATACGCAGTATTTT.

CDR3: CASSGQGTGELFF. CDR3 in DNA: TGTGCCAGCAGTGGACAGGGGACCGGGGAGCTGTTTTTT. This sequence joins TRBV6-1 and TRBJ2-2; 8 nucleotides match TRBD1. The CDR3 has 13 residues. V gave up 4 bases and J gave up 5 bases; unmatched junction bases: 0. From germline, CDR1 is MNHNS and CDR2 SASEGT.

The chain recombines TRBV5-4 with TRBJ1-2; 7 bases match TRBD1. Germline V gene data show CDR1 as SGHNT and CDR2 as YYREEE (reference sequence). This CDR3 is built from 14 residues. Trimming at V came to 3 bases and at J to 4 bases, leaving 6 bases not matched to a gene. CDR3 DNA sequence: TGTGCCAGCAGCTGGCTGGGACAGTCCTATGGCTACACCTTC. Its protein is CASSWLGQSYGYTF.

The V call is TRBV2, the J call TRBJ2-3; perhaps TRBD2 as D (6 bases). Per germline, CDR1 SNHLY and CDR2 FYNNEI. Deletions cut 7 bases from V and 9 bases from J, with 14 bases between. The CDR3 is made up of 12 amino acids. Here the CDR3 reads CASKNSGGTQYF. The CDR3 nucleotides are TGTGCCAGCAAGAATAGCGGAGGGACGCAGTATTTT.

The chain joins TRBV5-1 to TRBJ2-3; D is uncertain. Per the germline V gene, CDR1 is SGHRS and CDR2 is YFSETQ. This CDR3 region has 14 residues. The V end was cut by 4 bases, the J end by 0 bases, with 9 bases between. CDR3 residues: CASSITASTDTQYF. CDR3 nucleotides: TGCGCCAGCAGCATTACTGCTAGCACAGATACGCAGTATTTT. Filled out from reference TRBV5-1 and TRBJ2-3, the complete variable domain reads KAGVTQTPRYLIKTRGQQVTLSCSPISGHRSVSWYQQTPGQGLQFLFEYFSETQRNKGNFPGRFSGRQFSNSRSEMNVSTLELGDSALYLCASSITASTDTQYFGPGTRLTVL.

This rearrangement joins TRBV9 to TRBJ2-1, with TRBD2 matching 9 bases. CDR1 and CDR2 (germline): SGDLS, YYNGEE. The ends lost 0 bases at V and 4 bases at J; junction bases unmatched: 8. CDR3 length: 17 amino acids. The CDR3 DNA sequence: TGTGCCAGCAGCGTAGGTCTAGCGGGGTCGGGTTACAATGAGCAGTTCTTC. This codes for CASSVGLAGSGYNEQFF. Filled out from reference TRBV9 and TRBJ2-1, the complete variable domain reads DSGVTQTPKHLITATGQRVTLRCSPRSGDLSVYWYQQSLDQGLQFLIQYYNGEERAKGNILERFSAQQFPDLHSELNLSSLELGDSALYFCASSVGLAGSGYNEQFFGPGTRLTVL.

The DNA for the CDR3 is TGCGCCAGCAGTCACGAAACCTCAGGGTCCAATGAGCAGTTCTTC. Translating it yields CASSHETSGSNEQFF. J is TRBJ2-1 and V is TRBV5-1; a possible D gene is TRBD1 (5 bases). Trimming shortened V by 5 bases and J by 6 bases, and 18 bases separated the two germline ends. CDR1 is SGHRS and CDR2 is YFSETQ in the germline V gene. The CDR3 extends over 15 amino acids.

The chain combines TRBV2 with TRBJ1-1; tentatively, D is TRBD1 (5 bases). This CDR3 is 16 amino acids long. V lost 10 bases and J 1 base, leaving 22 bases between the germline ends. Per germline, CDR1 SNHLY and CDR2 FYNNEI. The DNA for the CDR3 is TGTGCCACGGGGAAAGGGACTCCCTGGGAGAACACTGAAGCTTTCTTT. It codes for CATGKGTPWENTEAFF.